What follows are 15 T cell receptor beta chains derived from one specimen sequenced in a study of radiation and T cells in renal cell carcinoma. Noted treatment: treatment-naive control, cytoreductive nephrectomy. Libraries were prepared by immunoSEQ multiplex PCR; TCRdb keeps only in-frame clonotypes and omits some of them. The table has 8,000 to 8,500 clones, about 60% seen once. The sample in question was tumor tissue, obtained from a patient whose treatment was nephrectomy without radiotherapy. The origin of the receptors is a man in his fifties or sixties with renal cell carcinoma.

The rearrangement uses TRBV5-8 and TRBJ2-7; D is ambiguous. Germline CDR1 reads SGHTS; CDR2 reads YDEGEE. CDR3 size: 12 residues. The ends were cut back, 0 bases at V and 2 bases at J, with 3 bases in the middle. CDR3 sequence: CASSLGTYEQYF. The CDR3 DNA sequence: TGTGCCAGCAGCTTGGGGACCTACGAGCAGTACTTC.

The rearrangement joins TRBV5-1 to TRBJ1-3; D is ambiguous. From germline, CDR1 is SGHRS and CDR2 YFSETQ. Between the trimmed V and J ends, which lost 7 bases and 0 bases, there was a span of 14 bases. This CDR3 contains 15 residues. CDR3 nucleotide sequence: TGCGCCAGCCGCCGAGCGGGCCTCTCTGGAAACACCATATATTTT. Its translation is CASRRAGLSGNTIYF.

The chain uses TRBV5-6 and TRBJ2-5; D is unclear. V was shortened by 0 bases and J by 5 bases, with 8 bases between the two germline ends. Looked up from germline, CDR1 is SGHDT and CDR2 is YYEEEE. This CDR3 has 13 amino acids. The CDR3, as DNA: TGTGCCAGCAGCTTGGACAAGAGGGAGACCCAGTACTTC. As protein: CASSLDKRETQYF.

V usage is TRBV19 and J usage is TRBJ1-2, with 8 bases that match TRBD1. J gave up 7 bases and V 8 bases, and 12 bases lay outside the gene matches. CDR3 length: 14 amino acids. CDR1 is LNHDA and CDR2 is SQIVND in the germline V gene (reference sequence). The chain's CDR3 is CASGRQGAIFGYTF. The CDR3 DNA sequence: TGTGCCAGTGGGAGGCAGGGGGCAATCTTTGGCTACACCTTC.

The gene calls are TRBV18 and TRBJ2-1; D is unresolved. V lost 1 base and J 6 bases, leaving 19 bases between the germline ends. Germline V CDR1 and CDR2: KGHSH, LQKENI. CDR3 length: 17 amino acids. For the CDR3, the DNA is TGTGCCAGCTCACCACGGCTCAGGCAACACGAGGCCAATGAGCAGTTCTTC. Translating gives CASSPRLRQHEANEQFF.

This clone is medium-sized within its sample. The CDR3 region has the DNA TGTGCCAGCAGTGAAGGCCCAGCCAACTATGGCTACACCTTC. Translating gives CASSEGPANYGYTF. This chain joins TRBV2 and TRBJ1-2; D not resolved. There are 14 residues in the CDR3. From germline, CDR1 is SNHLY and CDR2 FYNNEI. V was trimmed by 1 base and J by 2 bases, leaving 8 bases between them.

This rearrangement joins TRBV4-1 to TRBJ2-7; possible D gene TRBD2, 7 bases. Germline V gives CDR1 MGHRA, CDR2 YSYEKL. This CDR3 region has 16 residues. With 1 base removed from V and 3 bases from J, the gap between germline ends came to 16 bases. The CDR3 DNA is TGCGCCAGCAGCCAAGCGGGAGCGGGACAATACTACGAGCAGTACTTC. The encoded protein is CASSQAGAGQYYEQYF.

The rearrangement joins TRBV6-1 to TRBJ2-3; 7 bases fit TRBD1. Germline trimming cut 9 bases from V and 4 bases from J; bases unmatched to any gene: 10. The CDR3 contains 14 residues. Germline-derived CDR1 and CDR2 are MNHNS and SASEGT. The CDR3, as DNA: TGTGCCAGTAGCACAGGGGAAGGTGCAGATACGCAGTATTTT. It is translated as CASSTGEGADTQYF.

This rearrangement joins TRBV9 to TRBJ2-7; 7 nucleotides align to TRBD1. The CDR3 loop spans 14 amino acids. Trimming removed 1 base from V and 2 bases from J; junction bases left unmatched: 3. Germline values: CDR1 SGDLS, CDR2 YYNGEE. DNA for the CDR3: TGTGCCAGCAGCGTACAGGGGGTGCCCTACGAGCAGTACTTC. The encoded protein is CASSVQGVPYEQYF.

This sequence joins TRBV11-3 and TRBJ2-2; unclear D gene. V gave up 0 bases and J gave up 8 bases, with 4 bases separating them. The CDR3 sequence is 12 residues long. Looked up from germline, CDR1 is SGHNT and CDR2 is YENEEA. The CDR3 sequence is CASSLETGELFF. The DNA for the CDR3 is TGTGCCAGCAGCTTAGAGACAGGGGAGCTGTTTTTT.

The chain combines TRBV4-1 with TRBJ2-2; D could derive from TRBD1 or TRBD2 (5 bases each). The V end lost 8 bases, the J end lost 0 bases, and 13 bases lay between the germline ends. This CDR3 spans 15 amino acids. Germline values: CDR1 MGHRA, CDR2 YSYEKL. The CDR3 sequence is CASRPGPTNTGELFF. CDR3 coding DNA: TGCGCCAGCCGTCCGGGACCAACGAACACCGGGGAGCTGTTTTTT.

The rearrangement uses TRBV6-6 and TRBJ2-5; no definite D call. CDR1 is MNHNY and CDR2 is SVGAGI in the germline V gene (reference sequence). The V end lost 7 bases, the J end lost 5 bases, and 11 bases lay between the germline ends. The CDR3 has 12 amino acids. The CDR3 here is CASTFSGETQYF. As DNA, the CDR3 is TGTGCCAGCACCTTCAGTGGGGAGACCCAGTACTTC.

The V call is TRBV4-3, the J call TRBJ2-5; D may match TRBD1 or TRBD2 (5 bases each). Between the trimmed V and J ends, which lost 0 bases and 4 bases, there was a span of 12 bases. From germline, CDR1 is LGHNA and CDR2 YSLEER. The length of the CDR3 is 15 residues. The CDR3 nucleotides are TGCGCCAGCAGCCAAGATCGCGCAGGGACAGAGACCCAGTACTTC. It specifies CASSQDRAGTETQYF.

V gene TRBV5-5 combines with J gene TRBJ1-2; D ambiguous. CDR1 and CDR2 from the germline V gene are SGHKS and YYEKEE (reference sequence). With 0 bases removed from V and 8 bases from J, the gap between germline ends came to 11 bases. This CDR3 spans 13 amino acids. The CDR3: CASSLGPGRGYTF. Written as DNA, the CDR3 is TGTGCCAGCAGCTTGGGACCTGGTAGAGGCTACACCTTC.

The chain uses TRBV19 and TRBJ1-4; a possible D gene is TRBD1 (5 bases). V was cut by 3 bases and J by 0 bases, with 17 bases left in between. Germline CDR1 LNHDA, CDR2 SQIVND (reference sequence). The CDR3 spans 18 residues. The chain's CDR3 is CASSIRGRSDATNEKLFF. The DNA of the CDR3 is TGTGCCAGTAGTATTCGGGGGAGGTCTGACGCAACTAATGAAAAACTGTTTTTT.